The next 20 T cell receptor beta chains were all read from a single sample in a study of CD8 T cells in ankylosing spondylitis. MiXCR, applied by TCRdb to the 5' RACE reads, yields one record per CDR3 protein. The sample contains just over 350,000 distinct CDR3 sequences, approximately 20% of which appear only once. Sequenced material: blood, either unsorted or a sorted T cell fraction (not recorded which). The receptors come from a male donor with ankylosing spondylitis or in good health (not recorded which).

V is TRBV5-6 and J is TRBJ2-7, with D perhaps matching TRBD1 or TRBD2 (5 bases each). Germline CDR1 is SGHDT and CDR2 is YYEEEE. The CDR3 sequence is 14 residues long. The V and J ends lost 4 bases and 0 bases respectively, with 11 bases between them. CDR3 nucleotide sequence: TGTGCCAGCAGCCGGGGACGGAGCTCCTACGAGCAGTACTTC. It encodes CASSRGRSSYEQYF.

This clonotype was picked up a small number of times. This chain connects TRBV9 to TRBJ2-3; the match to TRBD2 covers 10 bases. Germline lookup yields CDR1 SGDLS and CDR2 YYNGEE. This CDR3 spans 15 amino acids. The J segment lost 2 bases and the V segment lost 3 bases, leaving 3 bases of the junction unmatched. The CDR3 bases are TGTGCCAGCAGCGCTAGCGGGGGCCCCACAGATACGCAGTATTTT. As protein: CASSASGGPTDTQYF.

The CDR3 region has the DNA TGTGCCAGCAGCGCGGGGACCCTCTCCGGCACAGATACGCAGTATTTT. Translation gives CASSAGTLSGTDTQYF. The chain couples TRBV9 to TRBJ2-3, with D tentatively TRBD1 or TRBD2 (5 bases each). CDR1 and CDR2 from the germline V gene are SGDLS and YYNGEE. The CDR3 has 16 residues. V lost 3 bases to trimming and J lost 1 base, with 15 bases between them.

This clonotype was counted between two and nine times. The chain employs TRBV20-1 and TRBJ2-7; 7 nucleotides align to TRBD2. Germline CDR1 DFQATT, CDR2 SNEGSKA (reference sequence). V dropped 0 bases and J dropped 3; count of bases not matched to a gene: 8. The CDR3 runs to 15 residues. The CDR3 nucleotides are TGCAGTGCTAGAGATCAGGGACGCGGGGGCTACGAGCAGTACTTC. It encodes CSARDQGRGGYEQYF.

This CDR3 is CASIPTTASGGSGTSTDTQYF. The CDR3 nucleotides read TGTGCCAGCATTCCCACCACCGCTAGCGGGGGTAGCGGAACTAGCACAGATACGCAGTATTTT. The chain has TRBV2 and TRBJ2-3, with 10 nucleotides matching TRBD2. CDR1 is SNHLY, CDR2 FYNNEI, per germline. The CDR3 totals 21 residues. With V trimmed by 7 bases and J by 0 bases, 22 bases remained unmatched.

This clonotype was detected a few times. The CDR3 coding sequence is TGTGCCAGCAGCCCCTTTACTAGCTCCTACAATGAGCAGTTCTTC. This sequence encodes CASSPFTSSYNEQFF. The rearrangement joins TRBV7-2 to TRBJ2-1; TRBD2 might be the D (5 bases). CDR3 length equals 15 residues. CDR1 is SGHTA and CDR2 is FQGNSA in the germline V gene. Trimming cost V 5 bases and J 0 bases, with 11 bases left between them.

This rearrangement joins TRBV10-1 to TRBJ2-1; D is possibly TRBD1 (5 bases). CDR1 and CDR2 (germline): WNHNN, SYGVQD (reference sequence). V was trimmed by 0 bases and J by 13 bases, leaving 13 bases between them. This CDR3 spans 13 amino acids. CDR3: CASSESGAAGQFF. The CDR3 nucleotides read TGCGCCAGCAGTGAGTCAGGGGCCGCCGGACAGTTCTTC.

V gene TRBV6-1 combines with J gene TRBJ1-5, with D possibly TRBD1 on 5 matching bases. The CDR3 has 13 residues. CDR1 is MNHNS and CDR2 is SASEGT in the germline V gene. V shed 4 bases and J shed 7 bases, with 11 bases lying between them. The CDR3: CASSGGVRQPQHF. The CDR3, as DNA: TGTGCCAGCAGTGGAGGGGTGAGGCAGCCCCAGCATTTT.

The chain has TRBV15 and TRBJ2-7; 7 bases are a match to TRBD2. CDR3 length equals 14 residues. CDR1 is LNHNV and CDR2 is YYDKDF in the germline V gene (reference sequence). Losses at the gene ends were 5 bases for V and 5 bases for J; bases not matched to a gene: 9. In nucleotides, the CDR3 is TGTGCCACCAGCGCTCGGACGGGGGGAAACGAGCAGTACTTC. Its protein product is CATSARTGGNEQYF.

This chain uses TRBV9 with TRBJ2-5; 11 bases fit TRBD1. Germline lookup yields CDR1 SGDLS and CDR2 YYNGEE. V was pared by 3 bases and J by 3 bases, with 7 bases of the junction left unmatched. The CDR3 has 16 residues. Here the CDR3 reads CASSDGTGGIEETQYF. As DNA, the CDR3 is TGTGCCAGCAGCGACGGGACAGGGGGAATCGAAGAGACCCAGTACTTC.

This clonotype was seen a handful of times. This chain links TRBV29-1 with TRBJ2-7; either TRBD1 or TRBD2 may supply D (6 bases each). The CDR3 loop spans 14 amino acids. Germline loops: CDR1 SQVTM, CDR2 ANQGSEA. Trimming took off 0 bases at V and 0 bases at J, with 9 bases between the two ends. The CDR3 sequence is CSVEERDNSYEQYF. The CDR3 DNA reads as TGCAGCGTTGAAGAGCGGGACAACTCCTACGAGCAGTACTTC.

V and J are TRBV6-5 and TRBJ2-6; D remains unclear. Trimming removed 4 bases from V and 0 bases from J, with 7 bases in between. The CDR3 spans 15 residues. The germline CDR1 and CDR2 sequences are MNHEY and SVGAGI. CDR3 in amino acids: CASSSFSSGANVLTF. Written as DNA, the CDR3 is TGTGCCAGCAGTTCCTTCAGCTCTGGGGCCAACGTCCTGACTTTC.

V is TRBV7-9 and J is TRBJ2-5, with D maybe TRBD2 (6 bases). The CDR3 loop spans 17 amino acids. Germline-derived CDR1 and CDR2 are SEHNR and FQNEAQ (reference sequence). The ends were cut back, 8 bases at V and 4 bases at J, with 26 bases in the middle. As DNA, the CDR3 is TGTGCCAGCGTCCGGGCTTTCTTTTCAGAGGAGGGAGAGACCCAGTACTTC. Amino acid sequence: CASVRAFFSEEGETQYF.

This clonotype was counted between two and nine times. V and J are TRBV12-3 or TRBV12-4 and TRBJ1-6; tentative D call: TRBD1 (6 bases). CDR3 length: 14 residues. The V end was cut by 0 bases, the J end by 10 bases, with 10 bases between. CDR3 DNA sequence: TGTGCCAGCAGTTTAGCGGGGGCGGAATCACCCCTCCACTTT. Translation gives CASSLAGAESPLHF.

The V gene is TRBV28, the J gene TRBJ1-1; TRBD1 aligns across 8 bases. CDR1 MDHEN and CDR2 SYDVKM come from the germline V gene. The CDR3 runs 15 residues. J was trimmed by 1 base and V by 5 bases; bases with no gene match: 6. The CDR3: CASSPRTGQNTEAFF. As DNA, the CDR3 is TGTGCCAGCAGTCCTCGGACAGGGCAGAACACTGAAGCTTTCTTT.

This clonotype was seen a few times. The CDR3 spells CASSLGLNPGTGESYEQYF. DNA of the CDR3: TGCGCCAGCAGCTTGGGGCTGAACCCCGGGACAGGGGAATCCTACGAGCAGTACTTC. V gene TRBV5-1 combines with J gene TRBJ2-7, with 10 nucleotides matching TRBD1. This CDR3 has 19 amino acids. V lost 0 bases to trimming and J lost 1 base; unmatched junction nucleotides: 13. CDR1 SGHRS and CDR2 YFSETQ come from the germline V gene.

The chain couples TRBV29-1 to TRBJ2-5; D is possibly TRBD1 or TRBD2 (5 bases each). The CDR3 totals 13 residues. Germline V lookup: CDR1 SQVTM, CDR2 ANQGSEA. Trimming removed 7 bases at V and 4 bases at J, with 16 bases between. The CDR3 sequence is CSAAGASSETQYF. In DNA, the CDR3 is TGCAGCGCAGCCGGGGCCTCCTCAGAGACCCAGTACTTC.

The table lists this clonotype with a few counts. The rearrangement joins TRBV11-1 to TRBJ2-2, with 9 nucleotides matching TRBD1. Germline trimming cut 1 base from V and 6 bases from J; bases unmatched to any gene: 15. Germline V gene lookup returns CDR1 SGHAT and CDR2 FQDESV (reference sequence). This CDR3 comprises 19 residues. Here the CDR3 reads CASSLGPGTGNFQAGELFF. DNA of the CDR3: TGTGCCAGCAGCTTAGGACCCGGGACAGGGAATTTTCAAGCCGGGGAGCTGTTTTTT.

The chain combines TRBV7-3 with TRBJ2-3; 7 nucleotides match TRBD2. This CDR3 region has 16 residues. Trimming took 1 base from V and 2 from J; bases not matched to a gene: 6. CDR1 is SGHTA, CDR2 FQGTGA, per germline. The chain's CDR3 is CASSLNSGEATDTQYF. DNA of the CDR3: TGTGCCAGCAGCTTAAACAGCGGGGAGGCCACAGATACGCAGTATTTT.

The V gene is TRBV28, the J gene TRBJ2-5; TRBD2 matches 11 bases. The CDR3 has 18 residues. V lost 1 base to trimming and J lost 2 bases; unmatched junction nucleotides: 9. The germline V gene encodes CDR1 MDHEN and CDR2 SYDVKM. In DNA form, the CDR3 reads TGTGCCAGCAGTTTATTAGGTAGCGGGGGGGTCTATCAAGAGACCCAGTACTTC. It encodes CASSLLGSGGVYQETQYF.